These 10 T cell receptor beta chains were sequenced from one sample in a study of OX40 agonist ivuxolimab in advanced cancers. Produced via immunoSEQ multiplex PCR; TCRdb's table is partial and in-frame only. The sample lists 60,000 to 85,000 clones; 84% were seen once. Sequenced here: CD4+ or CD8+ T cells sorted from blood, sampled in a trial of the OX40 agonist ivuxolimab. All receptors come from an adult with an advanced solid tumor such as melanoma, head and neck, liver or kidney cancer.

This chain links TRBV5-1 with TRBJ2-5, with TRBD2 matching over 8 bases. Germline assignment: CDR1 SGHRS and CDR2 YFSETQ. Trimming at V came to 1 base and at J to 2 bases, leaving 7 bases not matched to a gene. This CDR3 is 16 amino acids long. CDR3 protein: CASSLSGGRTQETQYF. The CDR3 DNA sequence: TGCGCCAGCAGCTTGAGTGGCGGGAGGACTCAAGAGACCCAGTACTTC.

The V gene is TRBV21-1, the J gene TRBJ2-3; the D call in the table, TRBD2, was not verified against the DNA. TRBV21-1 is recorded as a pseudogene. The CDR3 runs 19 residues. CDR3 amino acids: CASSSQREGRIQHTDTQYF. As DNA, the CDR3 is TGTGCCAGCAGCAGCCAGCGGGAGGGCCGCATTCAACACACCGATACGCAGTATTTT.

CDR3 coding DNA: TGTGCCAGCAGAGTGAGCTCCTATAATTCACCCCTCCACTTT. Its protein is CASRVSSYNSPLHF. The chain employs TRBV27 and TRBJ1-6; D remains unclear. The CDR3 loop spans 14 amino acids. Trimming left V 6 bases short and J 0 bases short, with 6 bases between. CDR1 and CDR2 from the germline V gene are MNHEY and SMNVEV (reference sequence).

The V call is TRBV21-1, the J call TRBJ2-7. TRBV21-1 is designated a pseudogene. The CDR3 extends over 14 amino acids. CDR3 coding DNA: TGTGCCAGCAGCACTGGACGGTCCTTACACGAGCAGTACTTC. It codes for CASSTGRSLHEQYF.

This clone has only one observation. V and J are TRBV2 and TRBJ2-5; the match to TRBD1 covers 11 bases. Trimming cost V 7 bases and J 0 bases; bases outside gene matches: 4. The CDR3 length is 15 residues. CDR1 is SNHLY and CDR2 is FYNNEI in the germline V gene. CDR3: CASKKGQGDQETQYF. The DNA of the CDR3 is TGTGCCAGCAAAAAGGGACAGGGGGACCAAGAGACCCAGTACTTC.

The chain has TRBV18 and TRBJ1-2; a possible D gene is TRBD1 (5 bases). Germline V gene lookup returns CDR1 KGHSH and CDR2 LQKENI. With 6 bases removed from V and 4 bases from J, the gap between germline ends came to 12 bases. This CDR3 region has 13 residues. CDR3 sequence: CASSQGSGYGYTF. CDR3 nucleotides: TGTGCCAGCTCGCAGGGTTCGGGCTATGGCTACACCTTC.

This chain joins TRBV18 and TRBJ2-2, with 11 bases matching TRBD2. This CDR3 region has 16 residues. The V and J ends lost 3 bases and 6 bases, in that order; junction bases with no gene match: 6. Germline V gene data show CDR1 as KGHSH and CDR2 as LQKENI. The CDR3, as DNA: TGTGCCAGCTCACCGCTAGCGGGAGGTTCCGCCGGGGAGCTGTTTTTT. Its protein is CASSPLAGGSAGELFF.

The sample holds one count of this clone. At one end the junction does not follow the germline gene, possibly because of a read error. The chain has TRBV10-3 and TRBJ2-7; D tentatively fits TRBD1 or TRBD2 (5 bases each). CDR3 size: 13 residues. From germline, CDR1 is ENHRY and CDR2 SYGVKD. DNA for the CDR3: TGTGGCATCAGTGAGGCGAGGGGCACAGAACAGTACTTC. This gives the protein CGISEARGTEQYF.

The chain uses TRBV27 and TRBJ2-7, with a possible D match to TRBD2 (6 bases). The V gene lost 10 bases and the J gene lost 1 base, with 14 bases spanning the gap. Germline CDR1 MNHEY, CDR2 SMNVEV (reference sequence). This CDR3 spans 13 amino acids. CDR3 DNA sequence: TGTGCCACCAGGAGGGACGTATCCTACGAGCAGTACTTC. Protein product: CATRRDVSYEQYF.

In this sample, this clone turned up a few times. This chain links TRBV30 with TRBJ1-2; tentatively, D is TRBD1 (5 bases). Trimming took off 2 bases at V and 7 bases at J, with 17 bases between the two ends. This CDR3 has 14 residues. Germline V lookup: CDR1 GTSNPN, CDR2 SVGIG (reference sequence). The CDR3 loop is CAWSPPGRVSGYTF. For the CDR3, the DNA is TGTGCCTGGAGTCCCCCAGGGCGCGTTTCTGGCTACACCTTC. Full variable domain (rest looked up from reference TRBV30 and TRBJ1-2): SQTIHQWPATLVQPVGSPLSLECTVEGTSNPNLYWYRQAAGRGLQLLFYSVGIGQISSEVPQNLSASRPQDRQFILSSKKLLLSDSGFYLCAWSPPGRVSGYTFGSGTRLTVV.